These 15 T cell receptor beta chains were all obtained from the same sample, sequenced in a study of cytomegalovirus exposure and HLA in healthy donors. The study ran its PCR with 60 Vbeta and 13 Jbeta primers. TCRdb keeps only in-frame clones here, not all; method: immunoSEQ multiplex PCR. The table has approximately 120,000 clones, 74% seen once; the top ten hold 4%. Specimen: PBMCs. These receptors all come from a middle-aged man in good health and CMV-seropositive.

The chain joins TRBV19 to TRBJ1-5; the D is unclear. The CDR3 runs 14 residues. Looked up from germline, CDR1 is LNHDA and CDR2 is SQIVND (reference sequence). Trimming stripped 3 bases from V and 6 bases from J, with 12 bases between. CDR3 in amino acids: CASSIRGYAQPQHF. CDR3 sequence (DNA): TGTGCCAGTAGTATCAGAGGGTATGCTCAGCCCCAGCATTTT.

J is TRBJ1-1 and V is TRBV7-9, with D perhaps TRBD1 (5 bases). V lost 1 base, J lost 6 bases, and 12 bases lay in between. Per germline, CDR1 SEHNR and CDR2 FQNEAQ (reference sequence). The CDR3 spans 14 residues. CDR3 sequence reads: CASSLERGTAEAFF. The CDR3 DNA reads as TGTGCCAGCAGCTTAGAAAGGGGTACGGCTGAAGCTTTCTTT.

The chain carries TRBV9 and TRBJ2-6, with a weak D call TRBD2 (5 bases). Trimming removed 4 bases from V and 0 bases from J, with 23 bases in between. Germline V CDR1 and CDR2: SGDLS, YYNGEE. This CDR3 contains 20 residues. This chain's CDR3 is CASSPPLRGSLLSGANVLTF. The DNA for the CDR3 is TGTGCCAGCAGCCCCCCACTCCGCGGGTCCCTCCTCTCTGGGGCCAACGTCCTGACTTTC. Based on the CDR3 plus reference TRBV9 and TRBJ2-6, the full variable domain is DSGVTQTPKHLITATGQRVTLRCSPRSGDLSVYWYQQSLDQGLQFLIQYYNGEERAKGNILERFSAQQFPDLHSELNLSSLELGDSALYFCASSPPLRGSLLSGANVLTFGAGSRLTVL.

This chain links TRBV6-5 with TRBJ1-1; D might be TRBD1 (5 bases). The CDR3 covers 15 residues. From germline, CDR1 is MNHEY and CDR2 SVGAGI. V shed 7 bases and J shed 0 bases, with 15 bases lying between them. CDR3 sequence (DNA): TGTGCCAGCATCCCAATTCGGGGGATGAACACTGAAGCTTTCTTT. Encoded protein: CASIPIRGMNTEAFF.

The gene calls are TRBV5-1 and TRBJ2-3; 11 bases fit TRBD2. CDR1 is SGHRS and CDR2 is YFSETQ in the germline V gene. V shed 2 bases and J 2 bases; nucleotides not matched to a gene: 1. This CDR3 is 15 amino acids long. In DNA, the CDR3 is TGCGCCAGCAGCTTTAGCGGGGGGGTCACAGATACGCAGTATTTT. Translated, it gives CASSFSGGVTDTQYF.

This clone showed up just once. The chain combines TRBV9 with TRBJ2-2; D is possibly TRBD2 (8 bases). The CDR3 contains 15 residues. The germline V gene has CDR1 SGDLS and CDR2 YYNGEE. The V end lost 4 bases, the J end lost 7 bases, and 17 bases lay between the germline ends. CDR3 amino acids: CASSPREGAVGELFF. The CDR3 DNA follows: TGTGCCAGCAGCCCACGGGAGGGGGCGGTCGGGGAGCTGTTTTTT.

Worth noting for this clone: Other DNA sequences in the sample encode the same CDR3. The chain recombines TRBV2 with TRBJ2-1; 10 bases match TRBD1. This CDR3 region has 13 residues. The junction had 0 bases not matched to a gene; V was cut back by 4 bases and J by 6 bases. Germline V gene sequence: CDR1 SNHLY, CDR2 FYNNEI. The CDR3 sequence is CASSGDRGNEQFF. Written as DNA, the CDR3 is TGTGCCAGCAGTGGGGACAGGGGCAATGAGCAGTTCTTC.

The chain couples TRBV6-5 to TRBJ1-3; D is unresolved. The CDR3 has 12 residues. The V end lost 10 bases, the J end lost 0 bases, and 7 bases lay between the germline ends. The germline V gene encodes CDR1 MNHEY and CDR2 SVGAGI. The CDR3, as DNA: TGTGCCACCTACAGCTCTGGAAACACCATATATTTT. Its translation: CATYSSGNTIYF.

V usage is TRBV5-4 and J usage is TRBJ2-7; 9 bases line up with TRBD1. Per germline, CDR1 SGHNT and CDR2 YYREEE (reference sequence). The V gene end was trimmed by 0 bases and the J gene end by 6 bases; junction bases not matched to a gene: 4. The CDR3 has 14 amino acids. The chain's CDR3 is CASSLGDRGSEQYF. The CDR3 DNA reads TGTGCCAGCAGCTTGGGAGACAGGGGGTCCGAGCAGTACTTC.

The chain joins TRBV7-2 to TRBJ2-7; 11 bases agree with TRBD2. Trimming took 6 bases from V and 4 from J; bases not matched to a gene: 5. Germline loops: CDR1 SGHTA, CDR2 FQGNSA. CDR3 size: 14 residues. Written as DNA, the CDR3 is TGTGCCAGCAGTAGCGGGAGGGCCGGATACGAGCAGTACTTC. This codes for CASSSGRAGYEQYF. Drawing the rest from reference TRBV7-2 and TRBJ2-7, the complete variable domain is GAGVSQSPSNKVTEKGKDVELRCDPISGHTALYWYRQSLGQGLEFLIYFQGNSAPDKSGLPSDRFSAERTGGSVSTLTIQRTQQEDSAVYLCASSSGRAGYEQYFGPGTRLTVT.

This clone was seen a few times. The chain carries TRBV15 and TRBJ2-5; possible D gene TRBD1, 6 bases. V was clipped by 3 bases and J by 9 bases, with 20 bases between them. Germline CDR1 LNHNV, CDR2 YYDKDF (reference sequence). CDR3 length: 15 residues. The CDR3 DNA reads as TGTGCCACCAGCAGGGGAACAGGGTCAAAGAAGGCCCAGTACTTC. Translated: CATSRGTGSKKAQYF.

The chain couples TRBV9 to TRBJ2-3, with D possibly matching TRBD2 (7 bases). Trimming cost V 3 bases and J 6 bases, with 20 bases left between them. The germline gives CDR1 SGDLS, CDR2 YYNGEE. There are 16 residues in the CDR3. The CDR3 region has the DNA TGTGCCAGCAGCGAGGGGGGGCGTGGCGGTACGGATACGCAGTATTTT. It codes for CASSEGGRGGTDTQYF. The complete variable domain, with remaining parts taken from reference TRBV9 and TRBJ2-3, reads DSGVTQTPKHLITATGQRVTLRCSPRSGDLSVYWYQQSLDQGLQFLIQYYNGEERAKGNILERFSAQQFPDLHSELNLSSLELGDSALYFCASSEGGRGGTDTQYFGPGTRLTVL.

V usage is TRBV5-1 and J usage is TRBJ1-1, with D possibly TRBD1 on 6 matching bases. V lost 4 bases and J 6 bases, leaving 13 bases between the germline ends. The CDR3 has 13 residues. The V gene's germline CDR1 is SGHRS and CDR2 YFSETQ. The CDR3 is CASSGIQGAEAFF. The DNA of the CDR3 is TGCGCCAGCAGCGGGATACAGGGTGCTGAAGCTTTCTTT. The full variable domain, its missing parts supplied by reference TRBV5-1 and TRBJ1-1, is KAGVTQTPRYLIKTRGQQVTLSCSPISGHRSVSWYQQTPGQGLQFLFEYFSETQRNKGNFPGRFSGRQFSNSRSEMNVSTLELGDSALYLCASSGIQGAEAFFGQGTRLTVV.

This chain joins TRBV19 and TRBJ2-3, with no clear D. The CDR3 sequence is 15 residues long. V was cut by 4 bases and J by 4 bases, with 15 bases left in between. The germline V gene has CDR1 LNHDA and CDR2 SQIVND (reference sequence). The DNA for the CDR3 is TGTGCCAGTAGTAGCCCTCCCTCGCGGTCAGATACGCAGTATTTT. Amino acids: CASSSPPSRSDTQYF.

The CDR3 bases are TGTGCCAGCAGTCGTTCAGGGGCCAATGAGCAGTTCTTC. It codes for CASSRSGANEQFF. This chain uses TRBV6-5 with TRBJ2-1, with a tentative D call TRBD1 (6 bases). The CDR3 spans 13 residues. V lost 5 bases, J lost 6 bases, and 11 bases lay in between. CDR1 and CDR2 from the germline V gene are MNHEY and SVGAGI.